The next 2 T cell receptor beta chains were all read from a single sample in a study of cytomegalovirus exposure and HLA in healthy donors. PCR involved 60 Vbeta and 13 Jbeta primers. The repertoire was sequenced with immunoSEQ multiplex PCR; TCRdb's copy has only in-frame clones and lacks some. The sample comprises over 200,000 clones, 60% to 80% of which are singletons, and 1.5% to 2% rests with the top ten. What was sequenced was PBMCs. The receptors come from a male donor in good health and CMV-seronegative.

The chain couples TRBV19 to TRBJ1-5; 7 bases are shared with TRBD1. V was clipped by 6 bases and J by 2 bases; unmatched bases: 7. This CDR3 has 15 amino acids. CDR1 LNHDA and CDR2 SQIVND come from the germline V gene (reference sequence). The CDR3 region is CASRVQGSGNQPQHF. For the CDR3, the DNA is TGTGCCAGTAGGGTACAGGGGTCGGGCAATCAGCCCCAGCATTTT.

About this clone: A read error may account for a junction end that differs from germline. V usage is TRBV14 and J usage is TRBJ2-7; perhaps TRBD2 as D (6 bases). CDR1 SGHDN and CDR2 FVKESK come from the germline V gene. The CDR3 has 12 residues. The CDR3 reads CASSQERGFLDF. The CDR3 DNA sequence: TGTGCCAGCAGCCAAGAACGGGGGTTCTTAGACTTC.